Listed here is a single TCR beta chain. Germline V gene lookup returns CDR1 LNHDA and CDR2 SQIVND (reference sequence). V was pared by 6 bases and J by 5 bases, with 23 bases between. The CDR3 is 17 amino acids. The table came from immunoSEQ multiplex PCR; TCRdb's copy has only in-frame clones and leaves some out. This sample yields approximately 110,000 clones, of which roughly 88% are seen a single time; around 5% belongs to the top ten. The data stem from a study of blood T cell repertoires in COVID-19. What was sequenced was peripheral blood. The chain has TRBV19 and TRBJ2-1, with D possibly TRBD2 on 6 matching bases. This TCR came from a human donor in a cohort sampled during active COVID-19. CDR3 sequence reads: CASRSEGRGRINNEQFF. The CDR3 DNA follows: TGTGCCAGTAGATCGGAGGGACGGGGACGGATTAACAATGAGCAGTTCTTC.